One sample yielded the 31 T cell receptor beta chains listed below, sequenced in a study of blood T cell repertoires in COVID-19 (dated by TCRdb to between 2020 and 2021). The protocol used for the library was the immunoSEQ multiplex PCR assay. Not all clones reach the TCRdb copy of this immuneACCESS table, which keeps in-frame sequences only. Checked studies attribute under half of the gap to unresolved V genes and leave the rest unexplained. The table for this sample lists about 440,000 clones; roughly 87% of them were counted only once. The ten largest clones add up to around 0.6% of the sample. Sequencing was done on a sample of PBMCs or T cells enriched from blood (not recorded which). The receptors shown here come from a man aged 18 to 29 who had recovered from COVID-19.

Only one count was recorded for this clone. The CDR3 loop is CASSSLAGADTGTGKLSRIYGYTF. DNA of the CDR3: TGTGCCAGCAGTTCCCTTGCGGGGGCCGATACCGGGACAGGGAAATTGTCGAGAATCTATGGCTACACCTTC. The chain couples TRBV27 to TRBJ1-2; 9 positions agree with TRBD1. CDR3 size: 24 residues. Trimming removed 4 bases from V and 4 bases from J; junction bases left unmatched: 34. CDR1 and CDR2 (germline): MNHEY, SMNVEV (reference sequence).

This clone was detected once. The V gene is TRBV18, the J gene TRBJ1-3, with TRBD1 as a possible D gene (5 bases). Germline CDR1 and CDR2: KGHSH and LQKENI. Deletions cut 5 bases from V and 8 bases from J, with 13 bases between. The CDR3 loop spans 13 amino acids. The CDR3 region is CASSTGPGDTIYF. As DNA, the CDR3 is TGTGCCAGCTCAACAGGCCCGGGGGACACCATATATTTT. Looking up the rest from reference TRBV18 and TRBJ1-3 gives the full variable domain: NAGVMQNPRHLVRRRGQEARLRCSPMKGHSHVYWYRQLPEEGLKFMVYLQKENIIDESGMPKERFSAEFPKEGPSILRIQQVVRGDSAAYFCASSTGPGDTIYFGEGSWLTVV.

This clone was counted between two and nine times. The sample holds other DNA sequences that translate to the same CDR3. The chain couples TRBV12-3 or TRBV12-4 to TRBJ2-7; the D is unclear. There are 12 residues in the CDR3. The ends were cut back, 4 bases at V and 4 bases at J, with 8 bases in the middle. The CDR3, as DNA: TGTGCCAGCAGTTCCTCCAGTTACGAGCAGTACTTC. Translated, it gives CASSSSSYEQYF.

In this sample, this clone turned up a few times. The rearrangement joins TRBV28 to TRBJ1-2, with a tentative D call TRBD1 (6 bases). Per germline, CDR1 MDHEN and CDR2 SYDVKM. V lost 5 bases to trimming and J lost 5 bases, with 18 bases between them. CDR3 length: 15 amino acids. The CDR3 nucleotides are TGTGCCAGCAGTGCCGAACGTCGGACAGCATATGGCTACACCTTC. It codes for CASSAERRTAYGYTF.

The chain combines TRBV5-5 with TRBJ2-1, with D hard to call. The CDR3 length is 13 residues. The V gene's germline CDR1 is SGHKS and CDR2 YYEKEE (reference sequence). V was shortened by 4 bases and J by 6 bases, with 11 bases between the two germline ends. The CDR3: CASSQIWANEQFF. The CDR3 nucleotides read TGTGCCAGCAGCCAAATTTGGGCCAATGAGCAGTTCTTC.

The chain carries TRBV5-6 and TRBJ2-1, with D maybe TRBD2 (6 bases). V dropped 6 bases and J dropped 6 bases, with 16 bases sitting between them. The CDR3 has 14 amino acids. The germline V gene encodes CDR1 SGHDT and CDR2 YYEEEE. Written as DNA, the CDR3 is TGTGCCAGCATTATTCATCGGGGGAGCAATGAGCAGTTCTTC. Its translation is CASIIHRGSNEQFF.

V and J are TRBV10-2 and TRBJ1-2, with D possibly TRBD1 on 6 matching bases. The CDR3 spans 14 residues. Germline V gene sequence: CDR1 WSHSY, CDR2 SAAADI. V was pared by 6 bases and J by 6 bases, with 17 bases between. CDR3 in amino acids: CASSLRGQLDGYTF. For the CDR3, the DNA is TGCGCCAGCAGCCTTAGGGGACAACTCGATGGCTACACCTTC.

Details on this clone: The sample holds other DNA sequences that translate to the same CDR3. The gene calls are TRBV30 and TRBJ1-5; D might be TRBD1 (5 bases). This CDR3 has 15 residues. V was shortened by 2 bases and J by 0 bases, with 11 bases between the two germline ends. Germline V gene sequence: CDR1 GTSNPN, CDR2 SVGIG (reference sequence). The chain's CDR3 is CAWSRGDYSNQPQHF. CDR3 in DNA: TGTGCCTGGAGTCGGGGGGATTATAGCAATCAGCCCCAGCATTTT. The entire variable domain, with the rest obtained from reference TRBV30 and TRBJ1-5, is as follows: SQTIHQWPATLVQPVGSPLSLECTVEGTSNPNLYWYRQAAGRGLQLLFYSVGIGQISSEVPQNLSASRPQDRQFILSSKKLLLSDSGFYLCAWSRGDYSNQPQHFGDGTRLSIL.

CDR3 coding DNA: TGTGCCAGCAGCACAGGGGCGGGGACATCCGGGGAGCTGTTTTTT. It codes for CASSTGAGTSGELFF. The rearrangement links TRBV13 to TRBJ2-2; TRBD1 might be the D (7 bases). CDR3 length: 15 residues. The ends were cut back, 5 bases at V and 6 bases at J, with 16 bases in the middle. Per the germline V gene, CDR1 is PRHDT and CDR2 is FYEKMQ (reference sequence). Variable domain in full (rest from reference TRBV13 and TRBJ2-2): AAGVIQSPRHLIKEKRETATLKCYPIPRHDTVYWYQQGPGQDPQFLISFYEKMQSDKGSIPDRFSAQQFSDYHSELNMSSLELGDSALYFCASSTGAGTSGELFFGEGSRLTVL.

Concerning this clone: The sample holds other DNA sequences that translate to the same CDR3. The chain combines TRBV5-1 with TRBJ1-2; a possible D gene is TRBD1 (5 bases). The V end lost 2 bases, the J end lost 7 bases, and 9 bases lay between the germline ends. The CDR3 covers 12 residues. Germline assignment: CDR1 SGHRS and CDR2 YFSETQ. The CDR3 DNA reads TGCGCCAGCAGCTTAGGACAAGGTGGCTACACCTTC. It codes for CASSLGQGGYTF. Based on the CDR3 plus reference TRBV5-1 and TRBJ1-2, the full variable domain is KAGVTQTPRYLIKTRGQQVTLSCSPISGHRSVSWYQQTPGQGLQFLFEYFSETQRNKGNFPGRFSGRQFSNSRSEMNVSTLELGDSALYLCASSLGQGGYTFGSGTRLTVV.

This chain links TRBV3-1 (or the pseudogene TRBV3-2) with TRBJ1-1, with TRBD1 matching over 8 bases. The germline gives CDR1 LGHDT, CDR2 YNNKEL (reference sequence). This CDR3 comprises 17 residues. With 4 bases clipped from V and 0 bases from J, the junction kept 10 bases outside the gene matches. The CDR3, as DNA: TGTGCCAGCAGCCCCACAGGGGGACGAGCAATGAACACTGAAGCTTTCTTT. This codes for CASSPTGGRAMNTEAFF.

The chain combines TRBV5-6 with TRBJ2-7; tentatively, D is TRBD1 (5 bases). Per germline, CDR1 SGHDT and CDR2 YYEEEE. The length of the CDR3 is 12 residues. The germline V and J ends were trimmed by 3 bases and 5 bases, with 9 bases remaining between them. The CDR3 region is CASSSSGNEQYF. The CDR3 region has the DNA TGTGCCAGCAGCTCTTCAGGGAACGAGCAGTACTTC. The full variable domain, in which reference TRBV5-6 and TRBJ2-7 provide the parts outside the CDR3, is DAGVTQSPTHLIKTRGQQVTLRCSPKSGHDTVSWYQQALGQGPQFIFQYYEEEERQRGNFPDRFSGHQFPNYSSELNVNALLLGDSALYLCASSSSGNEQYFGPGTRLTVT.

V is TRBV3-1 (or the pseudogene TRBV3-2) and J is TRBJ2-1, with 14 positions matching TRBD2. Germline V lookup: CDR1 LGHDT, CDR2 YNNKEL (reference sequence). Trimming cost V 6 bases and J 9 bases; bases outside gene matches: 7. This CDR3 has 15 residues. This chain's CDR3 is CASRSTSGRVAEQFF. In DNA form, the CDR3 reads TGTGCCAGCAGGTCGACTAGCGGGAGGGTGGCTGAGCAGTTCTTC.

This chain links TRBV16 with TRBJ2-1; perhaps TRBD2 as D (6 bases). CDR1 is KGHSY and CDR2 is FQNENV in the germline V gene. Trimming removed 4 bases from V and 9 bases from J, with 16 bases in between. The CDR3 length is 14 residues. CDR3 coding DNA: TGTGCCAGCAGCCCCCGTTGGGGGGTGGTTGAGCAGTTCTTC. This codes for CASSPRWGVVEQFF.

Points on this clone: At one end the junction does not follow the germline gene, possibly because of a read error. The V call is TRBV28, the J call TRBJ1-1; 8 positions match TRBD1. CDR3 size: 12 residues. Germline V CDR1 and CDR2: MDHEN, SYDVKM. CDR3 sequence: CWAGGLNTEAFF. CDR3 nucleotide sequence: TGCTGGGCAGGGGGCCTCAACACTGAAGCTTTCTTT.

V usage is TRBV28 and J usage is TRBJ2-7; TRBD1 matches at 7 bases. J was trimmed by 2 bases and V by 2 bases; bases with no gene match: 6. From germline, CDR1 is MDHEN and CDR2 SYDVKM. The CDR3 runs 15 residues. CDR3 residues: CASSLPPGQPYEQYF. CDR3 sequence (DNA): TGTGCCAGCAGTTTACCTCCGGGACAGCCCTACGAGCAGTACTTC.

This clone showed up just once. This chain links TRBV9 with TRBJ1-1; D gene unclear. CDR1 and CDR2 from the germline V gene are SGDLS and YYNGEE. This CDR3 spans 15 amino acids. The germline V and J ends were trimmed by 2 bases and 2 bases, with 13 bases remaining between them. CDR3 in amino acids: CASSVFGRENTEAFF. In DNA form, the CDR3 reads TGTGCCAGCAGCGTGTTCGGTCGGGAAAACACTGAAGCTTTCTTT.

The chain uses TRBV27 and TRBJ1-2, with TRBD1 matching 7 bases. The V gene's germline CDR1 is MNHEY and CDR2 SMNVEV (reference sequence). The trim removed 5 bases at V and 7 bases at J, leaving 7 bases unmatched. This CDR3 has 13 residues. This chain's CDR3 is CASSPGTVGGYTF. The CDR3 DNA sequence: TGTGCCAGCAGTCCAGGGACAGTCGGTGGCTACACCTTC.

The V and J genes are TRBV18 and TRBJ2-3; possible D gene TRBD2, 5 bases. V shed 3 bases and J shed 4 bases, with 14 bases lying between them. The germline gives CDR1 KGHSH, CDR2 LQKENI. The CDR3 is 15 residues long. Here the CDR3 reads CASSPGQIGADTQYF. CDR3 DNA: TGTGCCAGCTCACCGGGTCAAATCGGGGCAGATACGCAGTATTTT.

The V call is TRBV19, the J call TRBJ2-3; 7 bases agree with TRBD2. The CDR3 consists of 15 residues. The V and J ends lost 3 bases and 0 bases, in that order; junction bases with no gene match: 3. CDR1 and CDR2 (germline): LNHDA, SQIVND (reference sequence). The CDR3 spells CASSISAGSTDTQYF. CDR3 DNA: TGTGCCAGTAGTATCTCAGCGGGAAGCACAGATACGCAGTATTTT. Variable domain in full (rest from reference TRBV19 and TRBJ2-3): DGGITQSPKYLFRKEGQNVTLSCEQNLNHDAMYWYRQDPGQGLRLIYYSQIVNDFQKGDIAEGYSVSREKKESFPLTVTSAQKNPTAFYLCASSISAGSTDTQYFGPGTRLTVL.

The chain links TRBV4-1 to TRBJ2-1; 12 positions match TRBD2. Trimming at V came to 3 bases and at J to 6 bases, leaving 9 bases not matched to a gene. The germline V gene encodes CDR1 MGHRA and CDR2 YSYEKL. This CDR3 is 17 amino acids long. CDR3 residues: CASSHGLAGGLGNEQFF. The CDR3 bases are TGCGCCAGCAGCCATGGCCTAGCGGGAGGGTTGGGCAATGAGCAGTTCTTC.

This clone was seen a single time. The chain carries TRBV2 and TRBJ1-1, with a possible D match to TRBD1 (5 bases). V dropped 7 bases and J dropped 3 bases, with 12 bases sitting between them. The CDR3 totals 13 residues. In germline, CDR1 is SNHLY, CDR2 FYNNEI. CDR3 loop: CASTLGRDTEAFF. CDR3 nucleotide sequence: TGTGCCAGCACCCTGGGGCGAGACACTGAAGCTTTCTTT.

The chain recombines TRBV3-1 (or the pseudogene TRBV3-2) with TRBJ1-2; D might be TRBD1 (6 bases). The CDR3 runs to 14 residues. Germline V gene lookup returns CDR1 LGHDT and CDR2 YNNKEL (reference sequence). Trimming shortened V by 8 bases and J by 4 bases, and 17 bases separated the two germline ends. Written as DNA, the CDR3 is TGTGCCAGCTCACACGGACGGGACATCTATGGCTACACCTTC. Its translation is CASSHGRDIYGYTF.

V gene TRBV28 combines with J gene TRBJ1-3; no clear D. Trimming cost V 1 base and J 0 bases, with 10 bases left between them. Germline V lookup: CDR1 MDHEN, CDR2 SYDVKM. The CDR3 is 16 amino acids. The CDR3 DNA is TGTGCCAGCAGTTTATCCACCAGGAACTCTGGAAACACCATATATTTT. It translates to CASSLSTRNSGNTIYF.

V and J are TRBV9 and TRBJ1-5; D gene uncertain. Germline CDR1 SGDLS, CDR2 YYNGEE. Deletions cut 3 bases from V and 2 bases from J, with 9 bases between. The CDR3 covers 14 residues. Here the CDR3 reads CASSEGGRNQPQHF. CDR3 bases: TGTGCCAGCAGCGAGGGAGGCCGCAATCAGCCCCAGCATTTT.

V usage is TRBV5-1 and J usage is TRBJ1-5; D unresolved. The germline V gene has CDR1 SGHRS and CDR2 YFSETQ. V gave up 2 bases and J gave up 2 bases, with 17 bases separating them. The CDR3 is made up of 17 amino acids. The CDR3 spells CASSFRRAQDGNQPQHF. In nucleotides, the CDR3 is TGCGCCAGCAGCTTTAGGAGGGCCCAGGATGGCAATCAGCCCCAGCATTTT.

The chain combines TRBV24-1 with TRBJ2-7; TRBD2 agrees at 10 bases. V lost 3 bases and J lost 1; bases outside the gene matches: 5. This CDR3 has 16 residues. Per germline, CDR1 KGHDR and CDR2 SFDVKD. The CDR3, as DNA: TGTGCCACCAGTGATCCGACTAGCGGGTCTTCCTACGAGCAGTACTTC. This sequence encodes CATSDPTSGSSYEQYF.

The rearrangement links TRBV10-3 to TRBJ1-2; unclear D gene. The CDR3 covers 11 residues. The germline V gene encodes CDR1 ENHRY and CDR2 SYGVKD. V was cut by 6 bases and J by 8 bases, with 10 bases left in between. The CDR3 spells CAISGDGGYTF. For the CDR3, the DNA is TGTGCCATCAGCGGGGATGGCGGCTACACCTTC.

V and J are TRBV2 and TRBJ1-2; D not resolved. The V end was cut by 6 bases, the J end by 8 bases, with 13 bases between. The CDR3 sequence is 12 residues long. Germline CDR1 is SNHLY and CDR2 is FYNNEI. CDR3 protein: CASRENAPGYTF. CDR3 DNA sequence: TGTGCCAGCAGAGAGAACGCCCCAGGCTACACCTTC. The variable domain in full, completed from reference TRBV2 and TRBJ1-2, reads EPEVTQTPSHQVTQMGQEVILRCVPISNHLYFYWYRQILGQKVEFLVSFYNNEISEKSEIFDDQFSVERPDGSNFTLKIRSTKLEDSAMYFCASRENAPGYTFGSGTRLTVV.

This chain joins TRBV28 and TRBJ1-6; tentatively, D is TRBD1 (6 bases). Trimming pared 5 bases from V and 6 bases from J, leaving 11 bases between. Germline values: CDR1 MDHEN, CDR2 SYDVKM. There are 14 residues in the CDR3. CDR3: CASSRQAFNSPLHF. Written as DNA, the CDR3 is TGTGCCAGCAGTAGACAGGCATTTAATTCACCCCTCCACTTT.

The CDR3 DNA reads TGTGCCAGCAGCTCCCGACAGGGGGTCTACAATGAGCAGTTCTTC. Its protein is CASSSRQGVYNEQFF. The chain links TRBV7-6 to TRBJ2-1; 9 bases are shared with TRBD1. CDR1 and CDR2 from the germline V gene are SGHVS and FNYEAQ. This CDR3 has 15 amino acids. V lost 4 bases, J lost 3 bases, and 4 bases stayed unmatched.